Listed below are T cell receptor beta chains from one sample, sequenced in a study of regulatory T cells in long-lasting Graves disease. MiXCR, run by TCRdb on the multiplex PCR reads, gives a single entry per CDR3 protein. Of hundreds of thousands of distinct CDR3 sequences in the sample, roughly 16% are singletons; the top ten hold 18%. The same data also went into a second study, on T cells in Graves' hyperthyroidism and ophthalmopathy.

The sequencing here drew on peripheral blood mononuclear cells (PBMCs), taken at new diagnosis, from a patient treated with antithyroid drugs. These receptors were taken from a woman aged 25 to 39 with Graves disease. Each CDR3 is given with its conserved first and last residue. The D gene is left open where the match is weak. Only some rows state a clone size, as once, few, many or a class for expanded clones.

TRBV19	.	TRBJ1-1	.	CASSDYMNTEAFF	TGTGCCAGTAGTGATTACATGAACACTGAAGCTTTCTTT
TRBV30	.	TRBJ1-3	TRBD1	CAWSTGQGGNTIYF	TGTGCCTGGAGTACCGGACAGGGGGGCAACACCATATATTTT
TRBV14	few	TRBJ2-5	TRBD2	CASSQAGGNVLETQYF	TGTGCCAGCAGCCAAGCGGGAGGAAATGTTTTGGAGACCCAGTACTTC
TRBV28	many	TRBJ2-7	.	CASTSLGYEQYF	TGTGCCAGCACCTCCCTAGGTTACGAGCAGTACTTC
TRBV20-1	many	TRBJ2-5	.	CSARARGREWETQYF	TGCAGTGCTAGAGCAAGGGGAAGGGAATGGGAGACCCAGTACTTC
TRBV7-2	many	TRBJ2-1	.	CASSLTQGGGNNEQFF	TGTGCCAGCAGCTTGACCCAGGGAGGCGGTAACAATGAGCAGTTCTTC
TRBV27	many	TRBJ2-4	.	CASMRAGDLAKNIQYF	TGTGCCAGCATGAGGGCGGGCGACCTAGCCAAAAACATTCAGTACTTC
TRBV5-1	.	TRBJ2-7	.	CASTPAGGAGMTSFLYEQYF	TGCGCCAGCACGCCGGCAGGGGGCGCCGGGATGACTAGCTTCCTCTACGAGCAGTACTTC
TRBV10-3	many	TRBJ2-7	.	CAISDSRGLKKYEQYF	TGTGCCATCAGTGATAGTCGCGGACTAAAAAAATACGAGCAGTACTTC
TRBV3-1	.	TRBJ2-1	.	CASSQVFYEQFF	TGTGCCAGCAGCCAAGTGTTCTATGAGCAGTTCTTC
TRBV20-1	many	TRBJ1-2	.	CSAREIGRRYGYTF	TGCAGTGCTAGAGAAATCGGGCGAAGGTATGGCTACACCTTC
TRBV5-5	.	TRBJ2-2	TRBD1	CASSAGQERNTGELFF	TGTGCCAGCAGCGCGGGACAGGAAAGAAACACCGGGGAGCTGTTTTTT
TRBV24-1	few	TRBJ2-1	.	CATSVDSNEQFF	TGTGCCACCAGTGTCGACTCGAATGAGCAGTTCTTC
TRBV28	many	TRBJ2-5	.	CASSAAGRAQETQYF	TGTGCCAGCAGTGCGGCGGGGAGAGCCCAAGAGACCCAGTACTTC
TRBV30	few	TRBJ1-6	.	CAWSTLPTPPLHF	TGTGCCTGGAGTACTCTCCCAACCCCACCCCTCCACTTT
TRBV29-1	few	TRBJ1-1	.	CSGTDSEAFF	TGCAGCGGTACGGACAGTGAAGCTTTCTTT
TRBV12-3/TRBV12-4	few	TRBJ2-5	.	CASSLIPETQYF	TGTGCCAGCAGTTTAATCCCAGAGACCCAGTACTTC
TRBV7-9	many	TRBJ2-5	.	CASTPPSSETQYF	TGTGCCAGCACCCCCCCTAGCTCCGAGACCCAGTACTTC
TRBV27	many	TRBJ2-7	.	CASSLGTFAYEQYF	TGTGCCAGCAGTTTAGGGACGTTCGCCTACGAGCAGTACTTC
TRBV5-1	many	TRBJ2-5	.	CASSYSGNQETQYF	TGCGCCAGCAGCTATAGCGGAAATCAAGAGACCCAGTACTTC
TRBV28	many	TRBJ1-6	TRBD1	CASSIGGQGNSPLHF	TGTGCCAGCAGCATCGGAGGACAGGGAAATTCACCCCTCCACTTT
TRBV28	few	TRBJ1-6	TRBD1	CASSLTGIGSPLHF	TGTGCCAGCAGTTTGACAGGGATTGGTTCACCCCTCCACTTT
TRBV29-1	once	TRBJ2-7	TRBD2	CSVIERGSYEQYF	TGCAGCGTTATAGAGCGGGGGTCCTACGAGCAGTACTTC
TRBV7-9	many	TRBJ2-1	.	CASSFLAGNEQFF	TGTGCCAGCAGCTTTTTGGCCGGAAATGAGCAGTTCTTC
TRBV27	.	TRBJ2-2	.	CARRDVNTGELFF	TGTGCCAGGCGGGACGTTAACACCGGGGAGCTGTTTTTT
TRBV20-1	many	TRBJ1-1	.	CSARDPGGIMNTEAFF	TGCAGTGCTAGAGATCCCGGGGGGATCATGAACACTGAAGCTTTCTTT
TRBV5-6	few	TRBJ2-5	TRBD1	CASSLARQGWETQYF	TGTGCCAGCAGCTTGGCCCGACAGGGTTGGGAGACCCAGTACTTC
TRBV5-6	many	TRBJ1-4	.	CASSFAGNEKLFF	TGTGCCAGCAGCTTTGCCGGCAATGAAAAACTGTTTTTT
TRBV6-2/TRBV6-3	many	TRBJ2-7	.	CASSYPPEQYF	TGTGCCAGCAGTTACCCCCCCGAGCAGTACTTC
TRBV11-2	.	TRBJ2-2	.	CASSLASVTGELFF	TGTGCCAGCAGCTTAGCTTCAGTAACCGGGGAGCTGTTTTTT
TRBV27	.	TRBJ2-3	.	CASSTPRGTDTQYF	TGTGCCAGCAGTACCCCTAGGGGCACAGATACGCAGTATTTT